This T cell receptor beta chain is drawn from a study of identical twins (dated by TCRdb to the mid-2010s). Some background on the complete study: To test whether fetal clonotypes persist, this study deep-sequenced TCR alpha and beta repertoires from monozygotic twins, from unrelated adults of various ages, and from cord blood. To rule out contamination, the twin experiments were replicated at different times with different library preparation protocols. The research as a whole found: Recombination models systematically underestimated out-of-frame TCR alpha sharing in monozygotic twins but agreed with sharing between unrelated individuals. Abundant cord blood beta clonotypes carried fewer insertions; young adult naive repertoires showed a weaker similar trend, while memory repertoires showed none. Invariant T cells such as MAIT and iNKT could partly confound zero-insertion analyses, though diverse VJ usage argued against this for most clonotypes. Out-of-frame TCR alpha sequences shared between twins showed an excess of low generation-probability sequences compared with coincidental sharing between unrelated individuals. A weaker excess of twin sharing was found in beta out-of-frame sequences because the signal-to-noise ratio was lowered by fewer shared sequences. Because the same donors could not be followed over many years, the conclusions depended on cross-sectional statistical analysis.

Only healthy Caucasian donors were included. Three pairs of female monozygotic twins, all aged roughly 18 to 29 years, made up the twin cohort. Peripheral blood mononuclear cells were used as the source from which RNA for TCR libraries was isolated. The method was 5' RACE. The listed sequencing device is Illumina HiSeq 2000. Template switching introduced a universal primer binding site; the final cDNA contained a unique molecular identifier, enabling accurate counting of TCR cDNA molecules. Specific primers in the conserved constant-segment region were used to synthesize first-strand cDNA for the TCR alpha and beta chains. To control for contamination, every cDNA library was double barcoded, receiving both a SMART-Mk sample barcode and Illumina barcodes. TruSeq adapter sequences and Illumina sample barcodes were added in two successive PCR steps. The TCR alpha and beta cDNA libraries were sequenced on the Illumina HiSeq platform using custom primers. Concerning the study's data processing: MiGEC was used to process raw reads and extract unique molecular identifiers, and MiXCR was used to find CDR3 positions. For each individual, recombination models were inferred using an EM algorithm with the repgenHMM and IGoR tools. The analysis of shared clonotypes was done with the tcR package in R, with sharing normalized by the product of cloneset sizes. To study raw recombination without the effects of thymic and clonal selection, out-of-frame nonproductive sequences were analyzed. The public sequencing data were trimmed at Q25 with fastp and processed into clonotypes with MiXCR by TCRdb, which kept only in-frame beta chains. One record per CDR3 amino acid sequence lists the most common genes and DNA. These V and J calls originate from TCRdb's pipeline instead of the authors' own analysis. Present in this sample are about 810,000 distinct CDR3 sequences, around an eighth of which were seen just once. The ten largest clones represent roughly 1.6% of the sample.

This clonotype was seen more than once but under ten times. What antigen it recognizes has not been identified. The input lacks base qualities; no much larger clone sits a single base away. From cysteine to phenylalanine, the CDR3 is 13 amino acids long. The CDR3 DNA has 39 bases and is translated from base 1. V drops 6 bases and J drops 6 bases, leaving 14 bases in between. These data are also associated with another study on yellow fever vaccine responses in identical twins. Reported in the second study: According to the authors, in identical twins the way T cells responded to vaccination appeared partly convergent and partly personalized. In identical twins, the study followed T cell clones that responded to the vaccine with precision.

Rearrangement joined TRBV12-3 or TRBV12-4 to TRBJ1-2, with TRBD1 as a weak D call on 5 bases. The sample comprised PBMCs. The origin of this receptor is a woman under 30 in good health. The CDR3 has the sequence CASRPGGGNGYTF. The DNA sequence is given as TGTGCCAGCAGGCCGGGGGGGGGTAATGGCTACACCTTC.